The T cell receptor (beta chain) described here comes from a study of shared clonotypes between healthy human individuals (dated by TCRdb to about 2020). As for the study more broadly: A couple of women and a few men aged 18 to 49 years were included in the cohort. For each donor, three plates each were used for CD4 naive and CD4 memory, two plates were used for CD8 naive, and one plate was used for CD8 memory. To estimate repertoire size and how much clonotype sharing occurs between individuals, the study deeply sequenced the blood TCR repertoires of several healthy adults. To increase sequencing depth and limit assay-specific biases, different laboratories used diverse techniques to prepare libraries and sequence TCR repertoires. Between about 0.85 and 9.5 billion PBMCs per donor were obtained by leukapheresis. On the study overall, not on this receptor specifically: Across four donors, around 5% of naive CD4, approximately 3.6% of naive CD8, under 2.5% of memory CD4, and about 0.44% of memory CD8 clonotypes were shared. Because the study included only a small number of donors, the genetic and exposure-history diversity represented was limited. Pairwise subsampling led to the expectation that sequencing depth would affect the degree of clonotype sharing among donors. Naive subsets generally had larger estimated clonotype richness than memory subsets. Incomplete sequencing was indicated by rarefaction of sorted-subset datasets, despite the large sequencing depth. Sampling was limited to blood, and TCR repertoires in tissue likely differ from TCR repertoires in blood. Higher generation probabilities were observed for clonotypes shared by all four sorted-subset donors than for non-shared clonotypes.

Using the deep immunoSEQ assay, multiplex PCR amplified TCR CDR3 regions from genomic DNA. Extracted genomic DNA from each cell subset was distributed evenly across all wells of several immunoSEQ 96-well plates, and each plate was treated as a replicate. For sorted subsets, approximately 210 ng of genomic DNA, equivalent to some 30,000 T cell genomes, went into each replicate PCR. The purified libraries were quantified using a Qubit 3.0 fluorometer, sized with a Bioanalyzer 2100, and then quantified again using the KAPA Library Quantification kit. A separate single-read 150-cycle Illumina NextSeq 550 flow cell was used to sequence each immunoSEQ 96-well plate. As for how the authors treated the data: The immunoSEQ output contained only junctional sequences without quality scores, so filtering could not match that applied to full-length reads. To assign V/J genes and CDR3, sequences were annotated against IMGT germline references using PyIR, a Python wrapper for IgBLAST v1.9. Reads were filtered out if the reads had weak V/J assignments (E-value above 1e-6), no CDR3, stop codons, out-of-frame junctions, or ambiguous translated residues. V3J clonotypes were defined as sequences sharing an identical inferred V gene, J gene, and CDR3 amino acid sequence. Percentage overlap between repertoires was calculated by dividing the number of shared unique clonotypes by the size of the smaller repertoire. Three approaches were used to assess repertoire richness: RTK rarefaction, the Chao1 estimator, and Recon v2.1 estimates of unobserved clonotypes. OLGA was used to compute generation probabilities for all TCRbeta clonotypes that the gDNA method yielded from a handful of donors. TCRdb took over this immuneACCESS table, retaining in-frame rearrangements with V and J assigned. Such tables are incomplete; in checked studies, under half of the missing clones stem from an unresolved V gene, and the remainder is unexplained. That table supplies the V and J calls and clone size; D and trimming were determined from the DNA. The sample table holds almost 750,000 clones, of which roughly 72% were seen once. Jointly, the top ten make up approximately 2% of the sample.

The CDR3 has 14 amino acids, counting the end cysteine and phenylalanine. CDR3 DNA only is kept here, 42 bases in frame from base 1. According to the germline V gene (reference sequence), CDR1 reads SGHNT and CDR2 reads YYREEE. Clipping removes 0 bases from V and 5 bases from J, with 2 as the unmatched junction base count. Healthy HIV-negative adults with no recently reported acute infections or vaccinations were included as donors. Every donor was a Caucasian adult living in Nashville, Tennessee, USA. CD4+ T cells were enriched by magnetic negative selection; naive cells were then positively selected on CD45RA, and the negative fraction formed the memory subset. Blood was collected by leukapheresis, and PBMCs were isolated by Ficoll-Histopaque density gradient centrifugation and then cryopreserved in liquid nitrogen vapor phase. Analytical flow cytometry was used to check the purity and quantity of every magnetically sorted T cell population. Each sorted fraction had its genomic DNA isolated and then quantified by UV absorbance on a Nanodrop 2000c.

For this clone: Its antigen is not yet known. Base qualities were left out, and no much larger clone turns up one base away. Other nucleotide sequences from this sample produce the same CDR3.

The source of this sequence is a woman aged 25 to 45 in good health. Recombination linked TRBV5-4 to TRBJ2-1; TRBD1 agrees with 7 junctional bases. Sequencing used memory CD4+ T cells sorted from blood. The label giving this sample's cell subset or site can be read as: CD45RA-negative fraction. The encoded CDR3 is CASSLDRGNNEQFF. The DNA sequence is given as TGTGCCAGCAGCTTGGACAGGGGTAACAATGAGCAGTTCTTC.